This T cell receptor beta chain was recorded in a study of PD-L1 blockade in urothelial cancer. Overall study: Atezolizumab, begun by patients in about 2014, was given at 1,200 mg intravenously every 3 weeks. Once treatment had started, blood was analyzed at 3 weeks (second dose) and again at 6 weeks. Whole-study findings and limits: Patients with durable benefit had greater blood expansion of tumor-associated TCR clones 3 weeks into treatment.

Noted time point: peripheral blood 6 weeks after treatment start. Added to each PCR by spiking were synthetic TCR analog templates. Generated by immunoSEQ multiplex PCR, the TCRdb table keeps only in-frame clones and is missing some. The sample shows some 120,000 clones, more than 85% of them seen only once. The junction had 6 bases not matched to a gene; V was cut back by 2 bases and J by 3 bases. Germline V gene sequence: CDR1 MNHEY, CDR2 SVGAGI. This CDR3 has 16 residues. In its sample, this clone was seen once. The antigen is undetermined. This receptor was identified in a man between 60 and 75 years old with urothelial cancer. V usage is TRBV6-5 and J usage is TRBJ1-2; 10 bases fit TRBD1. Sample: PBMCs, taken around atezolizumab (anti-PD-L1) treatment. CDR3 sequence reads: CASSYDDRGPHYGYTF. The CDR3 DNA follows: TGTGCCAGCAGTTACGATGACAGGGGGCCCCACTATGGCTACACCTTC.